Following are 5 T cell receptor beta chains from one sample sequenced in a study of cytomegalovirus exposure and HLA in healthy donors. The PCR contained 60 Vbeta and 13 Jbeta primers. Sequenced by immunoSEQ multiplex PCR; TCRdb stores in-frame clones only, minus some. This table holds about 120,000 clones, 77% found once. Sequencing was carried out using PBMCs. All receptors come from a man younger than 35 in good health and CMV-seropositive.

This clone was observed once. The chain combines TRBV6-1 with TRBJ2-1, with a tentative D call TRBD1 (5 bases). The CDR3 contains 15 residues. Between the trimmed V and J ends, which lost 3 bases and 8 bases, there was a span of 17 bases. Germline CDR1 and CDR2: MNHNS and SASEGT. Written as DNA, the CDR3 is TGTGCCAGCAGTGAGAGTCTCAGGGCGATCGATGAGCAGTTCTTC. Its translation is CASSESLRAIDEQFF.

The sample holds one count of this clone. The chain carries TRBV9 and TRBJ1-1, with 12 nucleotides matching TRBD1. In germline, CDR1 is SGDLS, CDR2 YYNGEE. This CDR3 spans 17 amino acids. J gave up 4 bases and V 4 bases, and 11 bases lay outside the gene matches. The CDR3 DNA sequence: TGTGCCAGCAGCACCGCCGGGACAGGGGGCGTGGGCACTGAAGCTTTCTTT. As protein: CASSTAGTGGVGTEAFF. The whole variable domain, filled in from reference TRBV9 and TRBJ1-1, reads DSGVTQTPKHLITATGQRVTLRCSPRSGDLSVYWYQQSLDQGLQFLIQYYNGEERAKGNILERFSAQQFPDLHSELNLSSLELGDSALYFCASSTAGTGGVGTEAFFGQGTRLTVV.

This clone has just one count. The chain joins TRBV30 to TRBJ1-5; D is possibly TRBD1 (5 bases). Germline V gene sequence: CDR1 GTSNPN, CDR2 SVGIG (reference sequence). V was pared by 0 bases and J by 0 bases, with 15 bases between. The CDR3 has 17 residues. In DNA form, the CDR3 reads TGTGCCTGGAGTGTAGCCCGAGACAGCTATAGCAATCAGCCCCAGCATTTT. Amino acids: CAWSVARDSYSNQPQHF.

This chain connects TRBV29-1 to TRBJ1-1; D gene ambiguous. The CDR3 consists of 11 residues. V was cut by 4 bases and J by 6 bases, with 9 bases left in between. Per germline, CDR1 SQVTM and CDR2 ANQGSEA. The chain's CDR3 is CSVGDGPEAFF. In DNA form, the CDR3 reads TGCAGCGTTGGTGATGGGCCTGAAGCTTTCTTT.

The CDR3 sequence is CASSLAASNSPLHF. The CDR3 DNA sequence: TGTGCCAGCAGCTTAGCAGCTTCCAATTCACCCCTCCACTTT. This chain links TRBV7-8 with TRBJ1-6; no clear D. The CDR3 totals 14 residues. With 0 bases removed from V and 7 bases from J, the gap between germline ends came to 7 bases. The V gene's germline CDR1 is SGHVS and CDR2 FQNEAQ.